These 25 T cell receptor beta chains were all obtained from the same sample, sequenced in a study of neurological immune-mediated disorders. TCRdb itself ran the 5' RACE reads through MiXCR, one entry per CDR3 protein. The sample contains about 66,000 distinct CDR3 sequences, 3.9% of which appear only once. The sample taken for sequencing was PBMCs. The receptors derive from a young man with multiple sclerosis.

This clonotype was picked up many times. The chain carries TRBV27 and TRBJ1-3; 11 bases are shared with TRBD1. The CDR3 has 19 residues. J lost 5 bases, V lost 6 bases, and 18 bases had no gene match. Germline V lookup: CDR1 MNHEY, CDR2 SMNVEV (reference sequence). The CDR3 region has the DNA TGTGCCAGCAGCCCTCGTCCGGGACAGGGGGTTCACGGAAGAAACACCATATATTTT. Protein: CASSPRPGQGVHGRNTIYF.

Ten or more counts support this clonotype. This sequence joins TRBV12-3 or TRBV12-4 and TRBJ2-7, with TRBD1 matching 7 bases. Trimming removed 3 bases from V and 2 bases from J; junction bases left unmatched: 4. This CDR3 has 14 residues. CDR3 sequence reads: CASSFGTATYEQYF. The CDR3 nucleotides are TGTGCCAGCAGTTTCGGGACAGCTACCTACGAGCAGTACTTC.

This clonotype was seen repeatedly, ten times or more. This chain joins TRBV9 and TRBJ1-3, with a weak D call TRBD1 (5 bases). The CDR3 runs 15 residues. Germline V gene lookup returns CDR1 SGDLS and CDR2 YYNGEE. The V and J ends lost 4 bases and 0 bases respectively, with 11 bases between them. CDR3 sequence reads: CASSPQVHSGNTIYF. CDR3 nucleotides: TGTGCCAGCAGCCCACAGGTACACTCTGGAAACACCATATATTTT.

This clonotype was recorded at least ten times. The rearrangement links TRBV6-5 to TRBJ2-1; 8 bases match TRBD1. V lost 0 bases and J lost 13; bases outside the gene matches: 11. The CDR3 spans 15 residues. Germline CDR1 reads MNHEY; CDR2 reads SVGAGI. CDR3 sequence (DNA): TGTGCCAGCAGTTACTCGGTTGACAGGGGACAACTACAGTTCTTC. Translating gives CASSYSVDRGQLQFF.

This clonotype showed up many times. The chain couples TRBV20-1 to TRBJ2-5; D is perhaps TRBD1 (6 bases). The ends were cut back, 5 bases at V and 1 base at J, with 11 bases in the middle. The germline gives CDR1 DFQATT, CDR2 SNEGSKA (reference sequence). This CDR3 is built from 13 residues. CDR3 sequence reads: CSAPKDSQETQYF. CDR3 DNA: TGCAGTGCTCCGAAGGACAGCCAAGAGACCCAGTACTTC.

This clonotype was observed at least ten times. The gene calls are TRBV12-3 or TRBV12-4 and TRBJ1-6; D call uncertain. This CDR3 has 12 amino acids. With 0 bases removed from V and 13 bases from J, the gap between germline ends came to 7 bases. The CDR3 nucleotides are TGTGCCAGCAGTTTAGCGGTCCCTCCCCTCCACTTT. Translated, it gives CASSLAVPPLHF.

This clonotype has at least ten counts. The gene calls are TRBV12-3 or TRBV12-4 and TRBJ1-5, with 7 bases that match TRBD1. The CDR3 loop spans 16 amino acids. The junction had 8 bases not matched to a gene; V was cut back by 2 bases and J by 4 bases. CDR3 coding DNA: TGTGCCAGCAGTTTAACGACGACAGGGTGGAATCAGCCCCAGCATTTT. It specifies CASSLTTTGWNQPQHF.

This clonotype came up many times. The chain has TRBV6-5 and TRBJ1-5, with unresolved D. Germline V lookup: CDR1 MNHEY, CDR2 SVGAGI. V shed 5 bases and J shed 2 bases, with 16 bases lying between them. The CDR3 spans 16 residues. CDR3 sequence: CASSPAVPGGNQPQHF. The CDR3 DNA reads TGTGCCAGCAGTCCAGCCGTTCCGGGAGGCAATCAGCCCCAGCATTTT.

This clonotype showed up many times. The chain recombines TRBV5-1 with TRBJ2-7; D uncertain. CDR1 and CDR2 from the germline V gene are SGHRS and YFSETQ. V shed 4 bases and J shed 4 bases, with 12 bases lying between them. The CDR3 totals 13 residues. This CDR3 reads CASSLPGWYEQYF. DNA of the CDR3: TGCGCCAGCAGCCTACCTGGTTGGTACGAGCAGTACTTC.

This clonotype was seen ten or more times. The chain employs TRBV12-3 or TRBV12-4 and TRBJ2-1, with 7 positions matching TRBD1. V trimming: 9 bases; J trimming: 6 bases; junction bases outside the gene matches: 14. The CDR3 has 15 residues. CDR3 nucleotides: TGTGCCAGTTCCCTACAGGGGAATCAGGGCAATGAGCAGTTCTTC. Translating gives CASSLQGNQGNEQFF.

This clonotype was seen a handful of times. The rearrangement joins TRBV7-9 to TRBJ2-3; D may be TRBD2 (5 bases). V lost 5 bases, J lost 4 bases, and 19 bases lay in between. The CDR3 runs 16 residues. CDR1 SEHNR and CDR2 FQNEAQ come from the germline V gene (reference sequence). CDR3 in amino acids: CASSRVTPRRSDTQYF. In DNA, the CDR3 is TGTGCCAGCAGCCGAGTCACGCCGAGGAGGTCAGATACGCAGTATTTT. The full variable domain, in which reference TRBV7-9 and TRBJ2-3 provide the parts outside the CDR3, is DTGVSQNPRHKITKRGQNVTFRCDPISEHNRLYWYRQTLGQGPEFLTYFQNEAQLEKSRLLSDRFSAERPKGSFSTLEIQRTEQGDSAMYLCASSRVTPRRSDTQYFGPGTRLTVL.

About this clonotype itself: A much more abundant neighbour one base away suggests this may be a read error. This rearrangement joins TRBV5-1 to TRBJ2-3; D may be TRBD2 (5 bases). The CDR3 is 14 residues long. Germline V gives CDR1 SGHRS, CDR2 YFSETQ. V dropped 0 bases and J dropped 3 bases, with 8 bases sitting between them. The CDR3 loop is CASSLGGMTDTQYF. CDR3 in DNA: TGCGCCAGCAGCTTGGGAGGGATGACAGATACGCAGTATTTT.

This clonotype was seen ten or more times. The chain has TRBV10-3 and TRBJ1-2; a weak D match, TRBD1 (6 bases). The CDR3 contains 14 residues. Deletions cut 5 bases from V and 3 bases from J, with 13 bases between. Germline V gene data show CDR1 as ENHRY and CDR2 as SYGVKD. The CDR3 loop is CAISNPGAYYGYTF. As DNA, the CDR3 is TGTGCCATCAGTAATCCAGGGGCTTACTATGGCTACACCTTC.

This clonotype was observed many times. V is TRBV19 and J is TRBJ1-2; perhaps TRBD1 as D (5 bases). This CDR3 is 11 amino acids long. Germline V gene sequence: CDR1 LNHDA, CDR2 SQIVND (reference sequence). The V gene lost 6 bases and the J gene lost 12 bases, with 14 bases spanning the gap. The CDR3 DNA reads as TGTGCCAGTAGGGGGGACGGCTTACACACCTTC. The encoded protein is CASRGDGLHTF. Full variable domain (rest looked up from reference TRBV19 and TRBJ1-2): DGGITQSPKYLFRKEGQNVTLSCEQNLNHDAMYWYRQDPGQGLRLIYYSQIVNDFQKGDIAEGYSVSREKKESFPLTVTSAQKNPTAFYLCASRGDGLHTFGSGTRLTVV.

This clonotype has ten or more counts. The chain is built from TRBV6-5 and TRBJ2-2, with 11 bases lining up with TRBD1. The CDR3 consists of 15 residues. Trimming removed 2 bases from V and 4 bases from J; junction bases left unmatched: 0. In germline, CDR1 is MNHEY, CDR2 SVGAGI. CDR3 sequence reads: CASSYGTGGTGELFF. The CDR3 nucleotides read TGTGCCAGCAGTTACGGGACAGGGGGCACCGGGGAGCTGTTTTTT.

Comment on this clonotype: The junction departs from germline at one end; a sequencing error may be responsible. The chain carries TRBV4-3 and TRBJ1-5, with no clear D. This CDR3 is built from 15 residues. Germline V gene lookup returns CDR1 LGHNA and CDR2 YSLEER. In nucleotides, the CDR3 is TGCGCCAGCAGCCAAGAGGGCTTCCCGGATCAGCCCCAGAATTTT. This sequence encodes CASSQEGFPDQPQNF.

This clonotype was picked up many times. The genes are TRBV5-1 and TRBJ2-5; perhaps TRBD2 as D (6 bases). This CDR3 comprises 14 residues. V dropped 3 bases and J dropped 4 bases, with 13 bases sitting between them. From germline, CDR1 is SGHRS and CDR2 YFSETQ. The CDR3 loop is CASSSSTSRETQYF. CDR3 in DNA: TGCGCCAGCAGCTCATCAACTAGCAGAGAGACCCAGTACTTC. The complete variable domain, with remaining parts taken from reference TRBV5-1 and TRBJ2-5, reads KAGVTQTPRYLIKTRGQQVTLSCSPISGHRSVSWYQQTPGQGLQFLFEYFSETQRNKGNFPGRFSGRQFSNSRSEMNVSTLELGDSALYLCASSSSTSRETQYFGPGTRLLVL.

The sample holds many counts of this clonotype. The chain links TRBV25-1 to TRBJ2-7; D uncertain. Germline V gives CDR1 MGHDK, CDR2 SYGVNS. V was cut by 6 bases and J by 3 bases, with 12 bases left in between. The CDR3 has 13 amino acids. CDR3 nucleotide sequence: TGTGCCAGCAGGAAGGACGGATACTACGAGCAGTACTTC. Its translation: CASRKDGYYEQYF.

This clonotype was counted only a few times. CDR3 region: CASNALAGGPSEQFF. For the CDR3, the DNA is TGTGCCAGCAACGCACTAGCGGGGGGGCCGAGCGAGCAGTTCTTC. The V gene is TRBV6-5, the J gene TRBJ2-1; 13 bases fit TRBD2. Trimming removed 7 bases from V and 10 bases from J; junction bases left unmatched: 10. CDR3 size: 15 residues. CDR1 is MNHEY and CDR2 is SVGAGI in the germline V gene.

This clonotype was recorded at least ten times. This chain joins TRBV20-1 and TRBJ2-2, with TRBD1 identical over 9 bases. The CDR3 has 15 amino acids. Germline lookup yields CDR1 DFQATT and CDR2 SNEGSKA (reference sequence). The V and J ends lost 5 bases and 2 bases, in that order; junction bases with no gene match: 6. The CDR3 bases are TGCAGTGCTCGCCGACAGGGGGGAAACACCGGGGAGCTGTTTTTT. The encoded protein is CSARRQGGNTGELFF.

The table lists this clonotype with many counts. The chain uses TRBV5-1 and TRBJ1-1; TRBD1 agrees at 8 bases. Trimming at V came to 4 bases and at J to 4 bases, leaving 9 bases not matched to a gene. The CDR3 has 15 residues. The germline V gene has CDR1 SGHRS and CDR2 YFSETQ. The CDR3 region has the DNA TGCGCCAGCAGCGCCCAAGGACAGGGAGGCACTGAAGCTTTCTTT. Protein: CASSAQGQGGTEAFF.

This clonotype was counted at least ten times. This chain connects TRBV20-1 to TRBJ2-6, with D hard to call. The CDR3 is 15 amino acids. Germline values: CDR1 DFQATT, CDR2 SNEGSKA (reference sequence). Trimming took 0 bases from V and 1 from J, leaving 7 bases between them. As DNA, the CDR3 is TGCAGTGCTAGAGATCAAGGGTCTGGGGCCAACGTCCTGACTTTC. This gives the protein CSARDQGSGANVLTF.

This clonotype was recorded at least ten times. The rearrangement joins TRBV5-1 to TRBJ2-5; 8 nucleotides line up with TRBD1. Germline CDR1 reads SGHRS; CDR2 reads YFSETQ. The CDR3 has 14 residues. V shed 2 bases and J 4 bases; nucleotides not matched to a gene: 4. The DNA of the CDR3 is TGCGCCAGCAGCTTTGGCGGGACAGGAGAGACCCAGTACTTC. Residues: CASSFGGTGETQYF.

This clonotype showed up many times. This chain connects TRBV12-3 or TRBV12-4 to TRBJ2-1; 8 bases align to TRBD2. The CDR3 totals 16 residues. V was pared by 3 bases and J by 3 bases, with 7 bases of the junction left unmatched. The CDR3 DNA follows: TGTGCCAGCAGTTTTTCCCTCGGGACTAGCTACAATGAGCAGTTCTTC. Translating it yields CASSFSLGTSYNEQFF.

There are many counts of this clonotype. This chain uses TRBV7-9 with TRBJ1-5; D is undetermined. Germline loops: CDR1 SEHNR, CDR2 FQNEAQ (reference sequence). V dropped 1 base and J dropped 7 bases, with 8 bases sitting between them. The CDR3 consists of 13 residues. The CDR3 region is CASSLEGRQPQHF. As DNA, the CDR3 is TGTGCCAGCAGCTTAGAGGGCAGACAGCCCCAGCATTTT.